Shown below are 18 T cell receptor beta chains from a single sample sequenced in a study of T cell clones after liver transplantation. The repertoire was sequenced with immunoSEQ multiplex PCR; TCRdb's copy has only in-frame clones and lacks some. The sample carries over 90,000 clones, roughly 80% recorded once. Sequenced here: CD4+ T cells from blood, sampled 47 months after liver transplant. All receptors derive from a human patient who received a liver transplant. Some T cells may be the graft donor's.

The chain uses TRBV27 and TRBJ1-2; D may be TRBD1 (6 bases). This CDR3 region has 14 residues. CDR1 and CDR2 (germline): MNHEY, SMNVEV (reference sequence). V was cut by 8 bases and J by 0 bases, with 13 bases left in between. In DNA form, the CDR3 reads TGTGCCAGCGCCCGACAGGTTTCTAACTATGGCTACACCTTC. Amino acids: CASARQVSNYGYTF.

The chain has TRBV7-9 and TRBJ2-2, with 8 nucleotides matching TRBD1. The CDR3 length is 14 residues. Germline-derived CDR1 and CDR2 are SEHNR and FQNEAQ (reference sequence). V shed 7 bases, J shed 6 bases, and the junction held 7 bases outside the gene matches. The chain's CDR3 is CASTGTGRAGELFF. CDR3 DNA: TGTGCCAGCACCGGGACAGGAAGGGCCGGGGAGCTGTTTTTT.

CDR3 nucleotide sequence: TGTGCCAGCAGTGACGTACCCCTGACAGGTAGTGTCTTAACTAATGAAAAACTGTTTTTT. It specifies CASSDVPLTGSVLTNEKLFF. The chain has TRBV6-4 and TRBJ1-4; tentatively, D is TRBD1 (6 bases). Germline V lookup: CDR1 MRHNA, CDR2 SNTAGT. The V and J ends lost 2 bases and 1 base respectively, with 23 bases between them. The CDR3 runs to 20 residues.

The chain is built from TRBV4-3 and TRBJ1-6; possible D gene TRBD1, 6 bases. The CDR3 is made up of 18 amino acids. V lost 0 bases, J lost 0 bases, and 12 bases lay in between. Per the germline V gene, CDR1 is LGHNA and CDR2 is YSLEER. CDR3 protein: CASSQDTTGSSYNSPLHF. CDR3 in DNA: TGCGCCAGCAGCCAAGACACAACAGGGAGCTCCTATAATTCACCCCTCCACTTT.

A single count supports this clone. The chain carries TRBV4-1 and TRBJ2-5, with D tentatively TRBD2 (5 bases). The J call is in doubt because the DNA end fits TRBJ2-7 better. This CDR3 region has 14 residues. Germline V CDR1 and CDR2: MGHRA, YSYEKL. The CDR3 is CASSRTAASYEQYF. In DNA form, the CDR3 reads TGCGCCAGCAGCCGGACTGCAGCCTCCTACGAGCAGTACTTC.

This clone was detected a few times. The rearrangement uses TRBV29-1 and TRBJ1-1; possibly TRBD1 for D (6 bases). Trimming removed 6 bases from V and 7 bases from J, with 12 bases in between. Germline CDR1 SQVTM, CDR2 ANQGSEA. The CDR3 sequence is 11 residues long. CDR3: CSVNPGVEAFF. The CDR3 DNA follows: TGCAGCGTCAACCCAGGGGTTGAAGCTTTCTTT. The whole variable domain, remainder taken from reference TRBV29-1 and TRBJ1-1, is SAVISQKPSRDICQRGTSLTIQCQVDSQVTMMFWYRQQPGQSLTLIATANQGSEATYESGFVIDKFPISRPNLTFSTLTVSNMSPEDSSIYLCSVNPGVEAFFGQGTRLTVV.

This clone appeared once. The rearrangement uses TRBV5-6 and TRBJ2-2, with no clear D. CDR3 length: 12 amino acids. The V end was cut by 4 bases, the J end by 4 bases, with 5 bases between. CDR1 is SGHDT, CDR2 YYEEEE, per germline. The CDR3 DNA is TGTGCCAGCAGCCAAACCACCGGGGAGCTGTTTTTT. Its protein product is CASSQTTGELFF.

The CDR3 loop reads CASTSNTDTQYF. The CDR3 bases are TGCGCCAGCACTAGTAACACAGATACGCAGTATTTT. The chain recombines TRBV5-1 with TRBJ2-3; D is unclear. V was clipped by 6 bases and J by 2 bases, with 7 bases between them. CDR3 size: 12 residues. CDR1 and CDR2 (germline): SGHRS, YFSETQ.

The rearrangement links TRBV7-6 to TRBJ2-3; D remains ambiguous. Trimming removed 5 bases at V and 4 bases at J, with 13 bases between. Germline CDR1 reads SGHVS; CDR2 reads FNYEAQ. CDR3 size: 14 residues. The CDR3 DNA sequence: TGTGCCAGCAGCGCTACCTTAGTGGCAGATACGCAGTATTTT. Its translation is CASSATLVADTQYF. The whole variable domain, filled in from reference TRBV7-6 and TRBJ2-3, reads GAGVSQSPRYKVTKRGQDVALRCDPISGHVSLYWYRQALGQGPEFLTYFNYEAQQDKSGLPNDRFSAERPEGSISTLTIQRTEQRDSAMYRCASSATLVADTQYFGPGTRLTVL.

The chain joins TRBV4-1 to TRBJ1-4; no clear D. Germline V lookup: CDR1 MGHRA, CDR2 YSYEKL. V was pared by 0 bases and J by 8 bases, with 13 bases between. The CDR3 is made up of 15 amino acids. This CDR3 is CASSQDRPVGEKLFF. As DNA, the CDR3 is TGCGCCAGCAGCCAAGACAGGCCGGTGGGAGAAAAACTGTTTTTT.

The gene calls are TRBV5-4 and TRBJ2-2, with D perhaps TRBD2 (5 bases). Germline V gene data show CDR1 as SGHNT and CDR2 as YYREEE (reference sequence). The CDR3 length is 16 residues. V lost 3 bases and J 5 bases, leaving 17 bases between the germline ends. CDR3 sequence: CASSSSGGQRTGELFF. CDR3 bases: TGTGCCAGCAGCTCTTCCGGCGGGCAGAGGACCGGGGAGCTGTTTTTT.

This sequence joins TRBV6-5 and TRBJ2-7; D perhaps matches TRBD2 (5 bases). V was clipped by 5 bases and J by 3 bases, with 14 bases between them. The CDR3 length is 14 residues. The germline gives CDR1 MNHEY, CDR2 SVGAGI. CDR3 sequence: CASSPQRNRYEQYF. DNA of the CDR3: TGTGCCAGCAGTCCTCAGCGGAACCGCTACGAGCAGTACTTC.

The chain combines TRBV7-2 with TRBJ1-6; D not resolved. This CDR3 spans 17 amino acids. V gave up 0 bases and J gave up 8 bases, with 17 bases separating them. The V gene's germline CDR1 is SGHTA and CDR2 FQGNSA. The CDR3 DNA is TGTGCCAGCAGCTTAGCCGCAGGAGGGAGATGGGATTCACCCCTCCACTTT. This translates into CASSLAAGGRWDSPLHF.

The gene calls are TRBV28 and TRBJ1-1; 7 bases line up with TRBD1. CDR3 length: 17 amino acids. In germline, CDR1 is MDHEN, CDR2 SYDVKM. V was clipped by 6 bases and J by 4 bases; unmatched bases: 17. The CDR3 protein is CASSLWVTGERFTEAFF. The CDR3, as DNA: TGTGCCAGCAGCCTGTGGGTAACAGGGGAGAGGTTCACTGAAGCTTTCTTT.

The chain links TRBV6-4 to TRBJ2-2; D remains ambiguous. The CDR3 spans 13 residues. V lost 6 bases and J lost 5, with 10 bases in between. Looked up from germline, CDR1 is MRHNA and CDR2 is SNTAGT. The CDR3 coding sequence is TGTGCCAGCAGCCTGACCCGGACCGGGGAGCTGTTTTTT. Protein: CASSLTRTGELFF.

This clone was observed a single time. The rearrangement uses TRBV5-5 and TRBJ1-6; D gene unclear. V lost 3 bases, J lost 7 bases, and 14 bases lay in between. The CDR3 is made up of 15 amino acids. In germline, CDR1 is SGHKS, CDR2 YYEKEE (reference sequence). Here the CDR3 reads CASSSSVGGNSPLHF. The CDR3 nucleotides read TGTGCCAGCAGCTCCTCGGTGGGTGGAAATTCACCCCTCCACTTT.

In its sample, this clone was seen a few times. V and J are TRBV4-3 and TRBJ2-7; maybe TRBD2 (7 bases). Germline CDR1 LGHNA, CDR2 YSLEER. This CDR3 spans 15 amino acids. V lost 0 bases, J lost 7 bases, and 16 bases lay in between. CDR3 in amino acids: CASSQEPGEGGEQYF. CDR3 sequence (DNA): TGCGCCAGCAGCCAAGAGCCGGGGGAGGGGGGAGAGCAGTACTTC.

The count of this clone is one. The chain couples TRBV7-2 to TRBJ2-1, with 9 bases fitting TRBD2. Trimming removed 4 bases from V and 0 bases from J; junction bases left unmatched: 4. This CDR3 is built from 16 residues. Germline-derived CDR1 and CDR2 are SGHTA and FQGNSA. CDR3 region: CASSSSGASSYNEQFF. The CDR3 coding sequence is TGTGCCAGCAGCTCTAGCGGGGCCAGCTCCTACAATGAGCAGTTCTTC.